Sequencing of this TCR beta chain was carried out in a study of response to subunit inactivated influenza vaccine (dated by TCRdb to the late 2010s). Looking at the study overall: Deep quantitative profiling of the T cell receptor repertoire was used in the study to follow responses to a trivalent subunit inactivated influenza vaccine. The full study reports these points: The authors proposed that each seasonal influenza vaccination may bring in only a limited number of new T cells.

About this clonotype: Which antigen it targets is not known. At one of its ends the junction is not consistent with the germline gene, which may arise from a read error.

The CDR3 spans 14 residues, from the cysteine through the phenylalanine. CDR3 DNA is the only sequence kept; it has 42 bases, read in frame from the first base. CDR1 and CDR2 (SGHTA, FQGNSA) derive from the germline V gene. The method was RT-PCR. The instrument was an Illumina HiSeq 2500. Using fastp at Q25 and MiXCR, TCRdb reprocessed the public reads and kept productive beta chains. Each record represents a unique CDR3 protein, reported with the most common genes and DNA among its rows. In all, the sample holds hundreds of thousands of distinct CDR3 sequences, and approximately 17% of those were seen once. Clones ranked in the top ten supply roughly a tenth of the sample.

The starting material was PBMCs from blood, obtained 4 to 6 days after vaccination. The TCR originated in a man aged 50 to 59 who received an inactivated influenza vaccine. Donor details come from another sample of the same person, matched by shared clones. The chain is assembled from TRBV7-2 and TRBJ1-5; TRBD1 is perhaps the D gene, given 6 matching bases. In nucleotides, the sequence is TGTGCCATCAGCACAGGGTCGAGCAATCAGCCCCAGCATTTT. It specifies CAISTGSSNQPQHF. Full variable domain (CDR3 extended with the reference TRBV7-2 and TRBJ1-5 proteins): GAGVSQSPSNKVTEKGKDVELRCDPISGHTALYWYRQSLGQGLEFLIYFQGNSAPDKSGLPSDRFSAERTGGSVSTLTIQRTQQEDSAVYLCAISTGSSNQPQHFGDGTRLSIL.